Each of the 12 T cell receptor beta chains below was sequenced from the same sample in a study of blood T cell repertoires in COVID-19. Libraries were prepared by immunoSEQ multiplex PCR; TCRdb keeps only in-frame clonotypes and omits some of them. The table lists 200,000 to 300,000 clones, over 75% of them singletons. What was sequenced was peripheral blood. Receptors were obtained from a human donor in a cohort sampled during active COVID-19.

The V call is TRBV23-1, the J call TRBJ2-6, with D possibly being TRBD1 (6 bases). TRBV23-1 is identified as an open reading frame with a role that is uncertain. This CDR3 contains 19 residues. With 6 bases removed from V and 3 bases from J, the gap between germline ends came to 24 bases. This CDR3 reads CASSRGPGTRGIGANVLTF. Here the CDR3 DNA reads TGCGCCAGCAGCAGGGGACCCGGGACAAGGGGTATTGGGGCCAACGTCCTGACTTTC.

In this sample, this clone turned up a few times. The V call is TRBV2, the J call TRBJ1-6; 8 bases align to TRBD1. V dropped 11 bases and J dropped 1; count of bases not matched to a gene: 7. There are 15 residues in the CDR3. In germline, CDR1 is SNHLY, CDR2 FYNNEI. CDR3 coding DNA: TGTGCCGTTAGGCAGGGGGCTTCCTATAATTCACCCCTCCACTTT. Its translation is CAVRQGASYNSPLHF.

The rearrangement uses TRBV27 and TRBJ2-1; 13 nucleotides line up with TRBD2. V shed 4 bases and J 0 bases; nucleotides not matched to a gene: 6. The CDR3 extends over 18 amino acids. Germline values: CDR1 MNHEY, CDR2 SMNVEV (reference sequence). DNA for the CDR3: TGTGCCAGCAGTTCGACTAGCGGGGGGCGCCCCTCCTACAATGAGCAGTTCTTC. It yields the protein CASSSTSGGRPSYNEQFF.

J is TRBJ2-3 and V is TRBV3-1 (or the pseudogene TRBV3-2), with 12 bases identical to TRBD2. Trimming took 5 bases from V and 7 from J; bases not matched to a gene: 7. The CDR3 length is 15 residues. Germline values: CDR1 LGHDT, CDR2 YNNKEL (reference sequence). The CDR3 is CASSKTSGRANTQYF. CDR3 in DNA: TGTGCCAGCAGCAAGACTAGCGGGAGAGCTAATACGCAGTATTTT.

The rearrangement uses TRBV9 and TRBJ2-1; 13 bases fit TRBD2. Germline V gene data show CDR1 as SGDLS and CDR2 as YYNGEE. The CDR3 sequence is 15 residues long. V was pared by 7 bases and J by 4 bases, with 5 bases of the junction left unmatched. CDR3 loop: CASGLAGEAYNEQFF. As DNA, the CDR3 is TGTGCCAGCGGACTAGCGGGGGAGGCTTACAATGAGCAGTTCTTC.

The chain couples TRBV3-1 (or the pseudogene TRBV3-2) to TRBJ2-1; D perhaps matches TRBD2 (5 bases). In germline, CDR1 is LGHDT, CDR2 YNNKEL (reference sequence). The CDR3 totals 15 residues. With 4 bases removed from V and 1 base from J, the gap between germline ends came to 11 bases. CDR3 in DNA: TGTGCCAGCAGCCCCTCGACTACATCCTACAATGAGCAGTTCTTC. It codes for CASSPSTTSYNEQFF.

V gene TRBV2 combines with J gene TRBJ1-2, with D hard to call. The length of the CDR3 is 14 residues. Between the trimmed V and J ends, which lost 4 bases and 2 bases, there was a span of 11 bases. Germline CDR1 is SNHLY and CDR2 is FYNNEI. CDR3 nucleotide sequence: TGTGCCAGCAGTGGAGCCGCGACAAACTATGGCTACACCTTC. Amino acid sequence: CASSGAATNYGYTF.

The chain is built from TRBV5-4 and TRBJ2-3; 7 bases are shared with TRBD2. Germline CDR1 reads SGHNT; CDR2 reads YYREEE (reference sequence). Trimming at V came to 5 bases and at J to 3 bases, leaving 9 bases not matched to a gene. The CDR3 is 15 amino acids. The CDR3 DNA is TGTGCCAGCAGTTTAGATGGCGGGAGTACAGATACGCAGTATTTT. This gives the protein CASSLDGGSTDTQYF.

The chain combines TRBV28 with TRBJ1-2; maybe TRBD1 (5 bases). With 2 bases removed from V and 7 bases from J, the gap between germline ends came to 11 bases. The CDR3 runs to 13 residues. CDR1 is MDHEN and CDR2 is SYDVKM in the germline V gene. CDR3 nucleotide sequence: TGTGCCAGCAGTTTACAAGCGGGGGGTGGCTACACCTTC. The encoded protein is CASSLQAGGGYTF.

The CDR3 region is CASSLQGKTDTQYF. CDR3 nucleotide sequence: TGCGCCAGCAGCCTACAGGGGAAAACAGATACGCAGTATTTT. V and J are TRBV10-2 and TRBJ2-3, with 7 bases that match TRBD1. The CDR3 runs to 14 residues. V shed 6 bases, J shed 3 bases, and the junction held 6 bases outside the gene matches. Germline V gene sequence: CDR1 WSHSY, CDR2 SAAADI.

The chain has TRBV19 and TRBJ2-5; no clear D gene. The germline V gene has CDR1 LNHDA and CDR2 SQIVND (reference sequence). Trimming took 6 bases from V and 5 from J, leaving 16 bases between them. CDR3 length: 14 residues. This CDR3 is CASRSPGPRETQYF. The CDR3 bases are TGTGCCAGTAGGTCACCAGGCCCCCGGGAGACCCAGTACTTC.

The gene calls are TRBV28 and TRBJ1-5, with 10 bases aligning to TRBD1. Germline trimming cut 6 bases from V and 6 bases from J; bases unmatched to any gene: 11. The CDR3 extends over 16 amino acids. Germline V lookup: CDR1 MDHEN, CDR2 SYDVKM. The CDR3 reads CASRPSSTGGGQPQHF. DNA for the CDR3: TGTGCCAGCAGACCTTCCTCGACAGGGGGCGGTCAGCCCCAGCATTTT. Complete variable domain (other parts from reference TRBV28 and TRBJ1-5): DVKVTQSSRYLVKRTGEKVFLECVQDMDHENMFWYRQDPGLGLRLIYFSYDVKMKEKGDIPEGYSVSREKKERFSLILESASTNQTSMYLCASRPSSTGGGQPQHFGDGTRLSIL.